This T cell receptor beta chain was identified in a study of regulatory T cells in long-lasting Graves disease. About the research overall: Over 5 years on antithyroid drugs plus positive TSH receptor antibodies marked Graves' disease as persistent. Study-wide results and caveats: New patients shared fewer public clonotypes (approximately 970) than persistent patients did (roughly 2,500). Persistent disease showed a preference for TRBV28, TRBJ1-2 and TRBJ2-5.

Relying on iRepertoire HTBI primers and Arm-PCR of CDR3 regions, the team built TCR beta libraries. TCRdb reanalysed the multiplex PCR reads using MiXCR and keeps one entry per CDR3 protein. Among about 660,000 distinct CDR3 sequences listed, about 32% were seen once. This CDR3 spans 14 amino acids. Per germline, CDR1 SGHAT and CDR2 FQNNGV. Trimming pared 6 bases from V and 5 bases from J, leaving 17 bases between. Documented time point: persistent/refractory GD, antithyroid drugs over 5 years with positive TRAb. Isolated PBMC RNA provided the starting material for the TCR library. Comment on this clonotype: Its specificity is not known.

The chain is built from TRBV11-2 and TRBJ2-7; D ambiguous. The sequence was obtained from a female donor with Graves disease. The sequencing here drew on peripheral blood mononuclear cells (PBMCs), taken when the disease was refractory, from a patient treated with antithyroid drugs. This chain's CDR3 is CASRLGRMANEQYF. The CDR3 DNA reads as TGTGCCAGCAGACTCGGACGGATGGCGAACGAGCAGTACTTC.